This T cell receptor beta chain is drawn from a study of T-cell memory formation after mild COVID-19 (dated by TCRdb to about 2021). Study-level background: TCR sequence clusters from the two donors were largely donor specific. Longitudinal TCRalpha and TCRbeta repertoire sequencing tracked T-cell clones expanding and contracting after mild COVID-19 in a couple of donors. The cohort was made up of two young adult volunteers, one female and one male, who were previously healthy. Beyond this particular receptor, the publication reports: SARS-CoV-2 specificity of the second-wave clones peaking on day 37 was not confirmed. Contracting CD4+ clones were found mainly in CM and EM memory subsets, while CD8+ clones were enriched in EMRA. Some responding clones were found in pre-infection memory, which suggests that pre-existing cross-reactive memory T cells took part in the SARS-CoV-2 response. Clones that contracted from day 15 to 85 showed balanced CD4/CD8 phenotypes, whereas a second wave of clones that expanded from day 15 to 37 leaned towards CD4+. Only a couple of mild cases were covered by the study, and larger cohorts that include severe cases with pre-infection samples were considered necessary.

TCRdb lists the instrument as Illumina NovaSeq 6000. TCRalpha and TCRbeta cDNA libraries were built by 5'RACE with constant-segment primers, adding sample barcodes and unique molecular identifiers. RNA was extracted from every sample with Trizol reagent. The libraries were amplified in two PCR steps, and the second step added a second sample barcode and Illumina TruSeq adapters. The libraries were sequenced on an Illumina NovaSeq using 2 x 150 bp paired-end reads. In the original analysis: Reads were demultiplexed and collapsed into UMI-guided consensus sequences with migec v1.2.7. Using mixcr v2.1.11, the UMI consensuses were aligned to TRA and TRB V and J templates and assembled into clonotypes. A clonotype was counted as expanded or contracted only if both edgeR and NoisET called the change significant, with noise models trained on biological replicates. For edgeR calls, the thresholds were a false discovery rate-adjusted p below 0.01 and a log2 fold-change of 1. PCA with hierarchical clustering of max-normalized trajectories of the 1000 most abundant clonotypes was used as exploratory dynamics analysis. Separately sequenced CD4+ and CD8+ repertoires were used to assign the CD4 or CD8 phenotype of responding clones. Starting from the raw public reads, TCRdb applied fastp trimming at Q25, assembled clones with MiXCR and retained in-frame beta chains. Entries that share a CDR3 protein sequence are merged under the most common genes and DNA. The V and J calls shown here were made by TCRdb, not taken from the authors' results. Across this sample there are about 470,000 distinct CDR3 sequences, with around a sixth seen only once. The ten top clones hold about 12% of the sample.

A word on this clonotype: The specificity of this receptor is unknown. No qualities accompany the bases; no much larger clone lies one base away.

PBMCs were isolated by Ficoll-Paque density gradient centrifugation. The CDR3, from cysteine to phenylalanine, totals 15 residues. The sequence is cut down to CDR3 DNA, 45 bases in frame from base 1. Clipping removes 4 bases from V and 5 bases from J, with 9 as the unmatched junction base count. The germline V gene (reference sequence) yields GTSNPN for CDR1 and SVGIG for CDR2. Here the chain combines TRBV30 and TRBJ2-5, with 11 middle bases fitting TRBD2. The sample was PBMCs or a T cell subset sorted from them (not recorded which). This clonotype was sampled from an adult woman who had mild COVID-19 (a few samples of this study predate the infection). The sample titles of this study are shuffled in the database, so cell type and time point are left out; the donor was told from shared clones. The bases are TGTGCCTGGACGACTAGCGGGGCCCCGGGGGAGACCCAGTACTTC. This gives the protein CAWTTSGAPGETQYF. Reference TRBV30 and TRBJ2-5 genes cover what lies past the CDR3, so the full variable domain is SQTIHQWPATLVQPVGSPLSLECTVEGTSNPNLYWYRQAAGRGLQLLFYSVGIGQISSEVPQNLSASRPQDRQFILSSKKLLLSDSGFYLCAWTTSGAPGETQYFGPGTRLLVL.